These T cell receptor beta chains were read from a single sample in a study of blood T cells in healthy people across ages. TCRdb fed the 5' RACE reads into MiXCR, producing one record per CDR3 protein. Seen here are 1.6 million or so distinct CDR3 sequences, about 35% observed once, and the top ten hold approximately 10%. The sequenced sample was blood. The receptors were sampled from a woman in her 30s in good health. Each CDR3 is given with its conserved first and last residue. A D gene is named only where the DNA matches it firmly. The size of a clone is reported for some rows only, either as once, few or many, or as a class for expanded clones.

j_gene,v_gene,d_gene,abundance,CDR3nt,CDR3aa
TRBJ2-1,TRBV7-6,-,-,TGTGCCAGCAGCCATGCGGGCAGAAGCTCTATAGGTGAGCAGTTCTTC,CASSHAGRSSIGEQFF
TRBJ1-2,TRBV20-1,-,-,TGCAGTGCTAGAACACCGAACTATGGCTACACCTTC,CSARTPNYGYTF
TRBJ1-2,TRBV7-9,-,-,TGTGCCAGCAGCTTATCAGAGGTCTATGGCTACACCTTC,CASSLSEVYGYTF
TRBJ1-1,TRBV10-3,TRBD1,-,TGTGCCATCAGTGCGACCCGACGGACAGGGAACACTGAAGCTTTCTTT,CAISATRRTGNTEAFF
TRBJ2-3,TRBV10-3,-,-,TGTGCCATCAGTGAGCCCGGACTTCGAATACTCACAGATACGCAGTATTTT,CAISEPGLRILTDTQYF
TRBJ2-3,TRBV4-2,-,-,TGTGTCAGCAGCCGAGGGACGTCTCGCACAGATACGCAGTATTTT,CVSSRGTSRTDTQYF
TRBJ1-2,TRBV20-1,-,few,TGCAGTGCTAGAGATCAGGGAGAATATGGCTACACCTTC,CSARDQGEYGYTF
TRBJ2-1,TRBV5-1,-,once,TGCGCCAGCAGCTCGTCTGAAGCCCTCTACAATGGGCAGTTCTTC,CASSSSEALYNGQFF
TRBJ2-7,TRBV3-1,-,-,TGTGCCAGCAGCCCCTCACGGACGGGCACCTACGAGCAGTACTTC,CASSPSRTGTYEQYF
TRBJ2-1,TRBV18,-,-,TGTGCCAGCTCACCAAAGGGTCTCCGCCCTACCTACAATGAGCAGTTCTTC,CASSPKGLRPTYNEQFF
TRBJ2-7,TRBV18,-,-,TGTGCCAGCTCAACAGGGAGACCCTACGAGCAGTACTTC,CASSTGRPYEQYF
TRBJ2-1,TRBV5-1,TRBD2,-,TGCGCCAGCAGCTCCGGGACCAGCGGGGGACGAGAGCAGTTCTTC,CASSSGTSGGREQFF
TRBJ2-1,TRBV4-1,TRBD1,few,TGCGCCAGCAGCCAAATCCAGGGGGCGTATGAGCAGTTCTTC,CASSQIQGAYEQFF
TRBJ2-1,TRBV5-1,-,once,TGCGCCAGCAGCGCGGGACCCACCGCCAATGAGCAGTTCTTC,CASSAGPTANEQFF
TRBJ2-7,TRBV4-1,-,many,TGCGCCAGCAGCCAAGACGGGGGGACAGACGAGCAGTACTTC,CASSQDGGTDEQYF
TRBJ2-5,TRBV3-1,-,few,TGTGCCAGCAGCCACAGTTTTCACCAAGAGACCCAGTACTTC,CASSHSFHQETQYF
TRBJ1-1,TRBV28,-,-,TGTGCCAGCATCTTAGGCGGGATCACCTCTGAAGCTTTCTTT,CASILGGITSEAFF
TRBJ2-3,TRBV6-2/TRBV6-3,TRBD2,-,TGTGCCAGCACCGTCGGGGGGATCACAGATATGCAGTATTTT,CASTVGGITDMQYF
TRBJ2-4,TRBV5-5,TRBD1,-,TGTGCCAGCAGCTTGGCCCAGGGGGCGATAGCCAAAAACATTCAGTACTTC,CASSLAQGAIAKNIQYF
TRBJ2-3,TRBV20-1,-,many,TGCAGTGCTAGAGGAGGCAGCGGAGATACGCAGTATTTT,CSARGGSGDTQYF
TRBJ2-7,TRBV20-1,TRBD2,-,TGTAGTGCTAGAGGGGCAGCGGGAGCCTACGAGCAGTACTTC,CSARGAAGAYEQYF
TRBJ2-7,TRBV4-1,-,many,TGCGCCAGCAGCCAAGGCGGCGGTGCGACCTACGAGCAGTACTTC,CASSQGGGATYEQYF
TRBJ2-3,TRBV6-5,-,-,TGTGCCAGCAGTTACTCTACGCCAGGGTGGACAGATACGCAGTATTTT,CASSYSTPGWTDTQYF
TRBJ1-5,TRBV29-1,-,few,TGCAGCGTTTTGTGGGGCCGCAATCAGCCCCAGCATTTT,CSVLWGRNQPQHF
TRBJ1-2,TRBV2,-,-,TGTGCCAGCAGAGAGGACATTAACTATGGCTACACCTTC,CASREDINYGYTF
TRBJ2-3,TRBV11-2,TRBD1,few,TGTGCCGGCAGGATAGACAGGGGGATCACAGATACGCAGTATTTT,CAGRIDRGITDTQYF
TRBJ1-1,TRBV7-8,-,-,TGTGCCAGCAGCCCGACCACCATGAACACTGAAGCTTTCTTT,CASSPTTMNTEAFF
TRBJ1-2,TRBV7-8,TRBD1,once,TGTGCCAGCAGTACGGACAGGATGGGGAATGGCTACACCTTC,CASSTDRMGNGYTF
TRBJ1-6,TRBV7-2,TRBD1,-,TGTGCCAGCAGCTTACCCGACAGGGTTTCTTCACCCCTCCACTTT,CASSLPDRVSSPLHF
TRBJ2-3,TRBV3-1,-,-,TGTGCCAGCAGCCAAGACGAAAGACTGGAGGGCACAGATACGCAGTATTTT,CASSQDERLEGTDTQYF
TRBJ2-5,TRBV6-1,TRBD1,once,TGTGCCAACAGTGGTCGGGACAGGATTAGGGAGACCCAGTACTTC,CANSGRDRIRETQYF
TRBJ1-6,TRBV27,-,-,TGTGCCAGCAGCTATTCCCCGAGGGGTTCACCCCTCCACTTT,CASSYSPRGSPLHF
TRBJ2-7,TRBV20-1,-,many,TGCAGTGCGGATCCCGGGCTGGACGGTGAGCAGTACTTC,CSADPGLDGEQYF
TRBJ2-3,TRBV5-5,-,many,TGTGCCAGCATCCGTGGTGGAACAGATACGCAGTATTTT,CASIRGGTDTQYF
TRBJ2-1,TRBV25-1,TRBD1,few,TGTGCCAGCAGTGGCGGACAGGGGACCCACAATGAGCAGTTCTTC,CASSGGQGTHNEQFF
TRBJ2-7,TRBV10-3,-,once,TGTGCCCACGCTGGCGGGTCCCACGAGCAGTACTTC,CAHAGGSHEQYF
TRBJ2-3,TRBV7-9,TRBD2,few,TGTGCCAGCAGCGACATCACACCCCCGGTAGCGGGAGCGGTAGATACGCAGTATTTT,CASSDITPPVAGAVDTQYF
TRBJ1-2,TRBV7-9,-,-,TGTGCCAGCAGCTCATACGTATCCTTCGCACAGGATGGCTACACCTTC,CASSSYVSFAQDGYTF
TRBJ2-7,TRBV3-1,TRBD2,-,TGTGCCATCAGCCAAGGTGGGACTAACTACGAGCAGTACTTC,CAISQGGTNYEQYF
TRBJ2-5,TRBV20-1,-,-,TGCAGTGCTTTGACGGGGGGCGAAGAGACCCAGTACTTC,CSALTGGEETQYF
TRBJ1-1,TRBV7-2,-,few,TGTGCCAGCAGCTTAGCAAGGTCGGGAGAAGCTTTCTTT,CASSLARSGEAFF
TRBJ2-5,TRBV29-1,-,many,TGCAGCGTTGACGCAGGGGCGATGGAGACCCAGTACTTC,CSVDAGAMETQYF